A selection of T cell receptor beta chains follows, all from one sample in a study of cytomegalovirus exposure and HLA in healthy donors. The repertoire was sequenced with immunoSEQ multiplex PCR; TCRdb's copy has only in-frame clones and lacks some. The sample holds some 120,000 clones, 83% seen once. Sequencing used PBMCs. Source of these receptors: a man between 18 and 29 years old in good health and CMV-seropositive. Each CDR3 is given with its conserved first and last residue. A D gene is named only where the DNA matches it firmly. Clone size is not always given. Where it is, it says once, few, many or a class for expanded clones.

V	D	size	J	CDR3	DNA
TRBV9	.	once	TRBJ1-2	CASSVAKQNYGYTF	TGTGCCAGCAGCGTAGCTAAACAGAACTATGGCTACACCTTC
TRBV5-1	.	.	TRBJ1-1	CASSFQMNTEAFF	TGCGCCAGCAGCTTCCAGATGAACACTGAAGCTTTCTTT
TRBV6-5	.	.	TRBJ2-2	CASSSPLNTGELFF	TGTGCCAGCAGTTCACCACTAAACACCGGGGAGCTGTTTTTT
TRBV7-2	TRBD1	.	TRBJ1-6	CASSSPMGTAYYNSPLHF	TGTGCCAGCAGCTCGCCGATGGGGACAGCTTACTATAATTCACCCCTCCACTTT
TRBV6-1	TRBD1	.	TRBJ1-1	CASSEMDREGTEAFF	TGTGCCAGCAGTGAAATGGACAGGGAGGGCACTGAAGCTTTCTTT
TRBV7-9	TRBD1	.	TRBJ1-2	CASSGMTGDVGGYTF	TGTGCCAGCAGCGGGATGACAGGGGATGTGGGTGGCTACACCTTC
TRBV4-1	TRBD1	once	TRBJ2-4	CASSQVGVLAGGNIQYF	TGCGCCAGCAGCCAAGTTGGGGTTTTGGCAGGGGGAAACATTCAGTACTTC
TRBV30	.	.	TRBJ1-3	CAWSRQDDSGNTIYF	TGTGCCTGGAGCCGACAGGACGACTCTGGAAACACCATATATTTT
TRBV2	.	.	TRBJ1-4	CASSESHPSGEKLFF	TGTGCCAGCAGTGAATCCCACCCCTCGGGTGAAAAACTGTTTTTT
TRBV27	.	.	TRBJ1-6	CASSMSTGPYNSPLHF	TGTGCCAGCAGTATGTCGACAGGTCCCTATAATTCACCCCTCCACTTT
TRBV5-1	.	.	TRBJ1-1	CASSQTTGPGTEAFF	TGCGCCAGCAGCCAGACTACCGGGCCGGGCACTGAAGCTTTCTTT
TRBV20-1	.	.	TRBJ1-1	CSARQDEAFF	TGCAGTGCTCGACAGGATGAAGCTTTCTTT
TRBV19	TRBD2	few	TRBJ2-1	CASRISTSGANEQFF	TGTGCCAGTAGGATTTCGACTAGCGGGGCGAATGAGCAGTTCTTC
TRBV5-1	TRBD1	.	TRBJ1-2	CASRSGQGFDYGYTF	TGCGCCAGCCGATCCGGACAGGGGTTTGACTATGGCTACACCTTC
TRBV7-6	TRBD2	few	TRBJ2-5	CASSLAGGQETQYF	TGTGCCAGCAGCTTAGCGGGAGGGCAAGAGACCCAGTACTTC
TRBV19	.	.	TRBJ1-5	CASTSGPGQPQHF	TGTGCCAGTACCTCAGGGCCGGGTCAGCCCCAGCATTTT
TRBV7-6	.	.	TRBJ2-3	CASSPPMDTQYF	TGTGCCAGCAGCCCCCCCATGGATACGCAGTATTTT
TRBV5-5	.	.	TRBJ2-7	CASSLGQAYIYEQYF	TGTGCCAGCAGCTTGGGGCAGGCGTACATATACGAGCAGTACTTC
TRBV7-9	.	.	TRBJ1-4	CASSLMSGGGKLFF	TGTGCCAGCAGCTTGATGAGCGGAGGAGGAAAACTGTTTTTT
TRBV6-5	.	.	TRBJ1-6	CASRFDRIGNSPLHF	TGTGCCAGCAGATTCGACAGGATAGGTAATTCACCCCTCCACTTT
TRBV6-6	TRBD2	.	TRBJ2-7	CASSPPPGGAYEQYF	TGTGCCAGCAGTCCCCCGCCCGGGGGGGCCTACGAGCAGTACTTC
TRBV5-1	.	.	TRBJ2-5	CASSLSGETQYF	TGCGCCAGCAGCTTGTCAGGCGAGACCCAGTACTTC
TRBV6-1	.	.	TRBJ2-7	CASTLRGAYEQYF	TGTGCCAGCACCCTAAGAGGAGCCTACGAGCAGTACTTC
TRBV2	TRBD1	.	TRBJ1-5	CASSEARTGKGQPQHF	TGTGCCAGCAGTGAAGCTAGGACAGGGAAAGGTCAGCCCCAGCATTTT
TRBV19	TRBD1	.	TRBJ1-2	CASSNTGATYGYTF	TGTGCCAGTAGTAATACAGGGGCCACCTATGGCTACACCTTC
TRBV2	.	.	TRBJ1-5	CASRAGPASNQPQHF	TGTGCCAGCAGGGCGGGACCAGCTAGTAATCAGCCCCAGCATTTT
TRBV6-6	TRBD1	.	TRBJ2-7	CASRWGQGAYEQYF	TGTGCCAGCAGGTGGGGACAGGGGGCGTACGAGCAGTACTTC
TRBV13	TRBD1	.	TRBJ2-3	CASSLEGQGANTQYF	TGTGCCAGCAGCTTAGAAGGCCAGGGGGCTAATACGCAGTATTTT
TRBV10-1	.	.	TRBJ2-1	CASSESQGPEQFF	TGCGCCAGCAGTGAGTCGCAGGGGCCCGAGCAGTTCTTC
TRBV27	.	.	TRBJ1-1	CASRGDYRLNTEAFF	TGTGCCAGCAGGGGGGACTACCGGTTGAACACTGAAGCTTTCTTT
TRBV5-1	.	.	TRBJ2-7	CASSLVPRNEQYF	TGCGCCAGCAGCTTAGTCCCGAGGAACGAGCAGTACTTC
TRBV4-1	.	few	TRBJ2-7	CASSQVSGEQYF	TGCGCCAGCAGCCAAGTGAGTGGCGAGCAGTACTTC
TRBV27	.	.	TRBJ1-6	CASMPGWEASPLHF	TGTGCCAGCATGCCCGGTTGGGAGGCTTCACCCCTCCACTTT
TRBV4-1	TRBD2	.	TRBJ2-7	CASSQPSGGLYEQYF	TGCGCCAGCAGCCAACCTAGCGGGGGGTTATACGAGCAGTACTTC
TRBV15	.	once	TRBJ1-1	CATSREFRTYEAFF	TGTGCCACCAGCAGAGAGTTCCGGACATATGAAGCTTTCTTT